A single sample is the source of the 5 T cell receptor beta chains below, sequenced in a study of T cell responses to AZD1222 COVID-19 vaccine. Profiling relied on immunoSEQ multiplex PCR, and the TCRdb table lists in-frame clones only, not all of them. Here the sample spans 250,000 to 300,000 clones, around 93% being singletons. This specimen was peripheral blood, taken 28 days after the second AZD1222 dose. The receptors originated from an adult who received the AZD1222 COVID-19 vaccine.

The J gene is TRBJ1-5, the V gene TRBV12-3 or TRBV12-4, with D hard to call. This CDR3 region has 12 residues. V was clipped by 6 bases and J by 7 bases, with 10 bases between them. DNA for the CDR3: TGTGCCAGCAGCTCCATTGGACAGCCCCAGCATTTT. It yields the protein CASSSIGQPQHF.

The genes are TRBV7-9 and TRBJ1-2, with D possibly matching TRBD1 (6 bases). V shed 1 base and J shed 4 bases, with 16 bases lying between them. Germline lookup yields CDR1 SEHNR and CDR2 FQNEAQ (reference sequence). There are 16 residues in the CDR3. The CDR3 loop reads CASSLGSGGQSYGYTF. Here the CDR3 DNA reads TGTGCCAGCAGCTTAGGATCGGGGGGGCAAAGCTATGGCTACACCTTC.

The genes are TRBV7-3 and TRBJ2-1; 9 nucleotides agree with TRBD1. The CDR3 is made up of 13 amino acids. V lost 7 bases and J lost 10; bases outside the gene matches: 8. Germline V gene sequence: CDR1 SGHTA, CDR2 FQGTGA. The CDR3 reads CASTATGGEEQFF. Here the CDR3 DNA reads TGTGCCAGCACAGCCACAGGGGGCGAAGAGCAGTTCTTC. Full variable domain (outside the CDR3, taken from reference TRBV7-3 and TRBJ2-1): GAGVSQTPSNKVTEKGKYVELRCDPISGHTALYWYRQSLGQGPEFLIYFQGTGAADDSGLPNDRFFAVRPEGSVSTLKIQRTERGDSAVYLCASTATGGEEQFFGPGTRLTVL.

J is TRBJ1-2 and V is TRBV2, with 10 bases fitting TRBD1. J lost 6 bases, V lost 8 bases, and 6 bases had no gene match. This CDR3 spans 13 amino acids. In germline, CDR1 is SNHLY, CDR2 FYNNEI. CDR3: CASRDRGPNGYTF. DNA for the CDR3: TGTGCCAGCCGAGACAGGGGGCCTAATGGCTACACCTTC.

This clone has just one count. J is TRBJ2-1 and V is TRBV5-1; D call uncertain. V was pared by 3 bases and J by 3 bases, with 7 bases between. CDR1 SGHRS and CDR2 YFSETQ come from the germline V gene. The length of the CDR3 is 13 residues. The CDR3 sequence: CASSSEGYNEQFF. CDR3 nucleotide sequence: TGCGCCAGCAGCTCGGAAGGCTACAATGAGCAGTTCTTC. Full variable domain (remainder filled in from reference TRBV5-1 and TRBJ2-1): KAGVTQTPRYLIKTRGQQVTLSCSPISGHRSVSWYQQTPGQGLQFLFEYFSETQRNKGNFPGRFSGRQFSNSRSEMNVSTLELGDSALYLCASSSEGYNEQFFGPGTRLTVL.